This is a list of T cell receptor beta chains from one sample in a study of cytomegalovirus exposure and HLA in healthy donors. This table comes from immunoSEQ multiplex PCR, and its TCRdb copy is limited to in-frame clones, with some not included. The table shows about 270,000 clones, with about 66% occurring only once. Sequenced input: PBMCs. The origin of the receptors is a female donor in good health and CMV-seronegative. CDR3s leave out the opening cysteine and the closing phenylalanine or tryptophan. Each record gives: CDR3 protein, V gene, clone size, J gene. The size entry is marked missing in some rows and otherwise reads once, few, many or a size class.

ASSHDRRYGYT | TRBV11-2 | few | TRBJ1-2
ASSRRSTNQETQY | TRBV7-2 | - | TRBJ2-5
ASSLGKDRVLSEQY | TRBV5-1 | - | TRBJ2-7
SGGGAETQY | TRBV20-1 | - | TRBJ2-5
ASRQAGHLDTQY | TRBV6-1 | - | TRBJ2-3
ASSPPSTDSTDTQY | TRBV28 | - | TRBJ2-3
ASSLRGTSNNEQF | TRBV7-3 | - | TRBJ2-1
ASRPTGIPDTGYT | TRBV5-1 | - | TRBJ1-2
AWSVGGGGTEAF | TRBV30 | - | TRBJ1-1
ASSLEATAGELF | TRBV7-9 | few | TRBJ2-2
ASNPASASYNEQF | TRBV9 | - | TRBJ2-1
ASSLGGTVNEKLF | TRBV7-9 | few | TRBJ1-4
ASRQSSYEQY | TRBV28 | few | TRBJ2-7
ASSLEPAGGPEQY | TRBV5-1 | - | TRBJ2-7
ASSERDTGVNQPQH | TRBV2 | - | TRBJ1-5
ASSSTGAEQY | TRBV7-2 | - | TRBJ2-7
ASSHPLGQGVSSATNEKLF | TRBV2 | - | TRBJ1-4
ASWSPRSYNEQF | TRBV2 | - | TRBJ2-1
ASSTRTSGRGTDTQY | TRBV19 | - | TRBJ2-3
ARTSGRTDTQY | TRBV2 | - | TRBJ2-3
ASSILGAYNEQF | TRBV19 | - | TRBJ2-1
ASSESSGGGEKLF | TRBV6-1 | - | TRBJ1-4
ASRPGWQETQY | TRBV27 | - | TRBJ2-5
ASSSGRELF | TRBV27 | - | TRBJ2-2
ASSPLAGHNEQY | TRBV5-1 | - | TRBJ2-7
ASSWTGVSYNEQF | TRBV6-5 | - | TRBJ2-1
ASSGPGAGVAGELF | TRBV6-1 | - | TRBJ2-2
ASSFTGSAEAF | TRBV7-9 | few | TRBJ1-1
ASSDRPLDFADTGELF | TRBV6-4 | - | TRBJ2-2
ASSPRSWTSGSYEQY | TRBV18 | once | TRBJ2-7
ASSVDGTGNQPQH | TRBV9 | - | TRBJ1-5
AWTRGTGYEQY | TRBV30 | few | TRBJ2-7
ASSLWGRGSNQPQH | TRBV28 | - | TRBJ1-5
ATKRGGGNNEQF | TRBV15 | - | TRBJ2-1
ASSILASEAQY | TRBV19 | - | TRBJ2-3
ASSPRTSGYNEQF | TRBV19 | - | TRBJ2-1
ASSLGSSSGSIEQY | TRBV7-9 | - | TRBJ2-7
ALGLAGVQF | TRBV30 | - | TRBJ2-1
ATSKTRNSPLH | TRBV15 | - | TRBJ1-6
ASSSSAVLSYNEQF | TRBV13 | - | TRBJ2-1
ATSRDGTGIAKNIQY | TRBV15 | - | TRBJ2-4
ASSLNRGPYEQY | TRBV7-3 | - | TRBJ2-7
ATSSRGRENYGYT | TRBV15 | - | TRBJ1-2
ASSRGQGNTDTQY | TRBV11-2 | - | TRBJ2-3
ASGLQGYTGELF | TRBV11-3 | - | TRBJ2-2
ASSLATREVAYEQY | TRBV28 | few | TRBJ2-7
ASRDLAGGFYEQY | TRBV6-1 | few | TRBJ2-7
ASKLVYTTRDTQY | TRBV19 | - | TRBJ2-3
ASSLNRAGANVLT | TRBV7-9 | - | TRBJ2-6
ASSPRIDTGELF | TRBV28 | - | TRBJ2-2
ASSLRGLSGPPSSSYNEQF | TRBV5-1 | - | TRBJ2-1
ASSLAGLGLQY | TRBV11-2 | - | TRBJ2-7
ASSEFGAGGNTGELF | TRBV25-1 | - | TRBJ2-2